This T cell receptor (beta chain) was sequenced in a study of control samples from healthy donors and cancer patients. This clone has a single count. The protocol was immunoSEQ multiplex PCR, while the TCRdb copy is restricted to in-frame clones and leaves out a portion. The sample includes roughly 170,000 clones, around 88% seen only once; the top ten take approximately 4.9%. CDR3 length: 15 residues. V was pared by 7 bases and J by 5 bases, with 6 bases of the junction left unmatched. Germline lookup yields CDR1 MNHNY and CDR2 SVGAGI (reference sequence). The sequence derives from a woman in her twenties or thirties in good health. What was sequenced was blood. The chain links TRBV6-6 to TRBJ2-5, with TRBD2 matching over 14 bases. CDR3 in DNA: TGTGCCAGCACCTTGACTAGCGGGGGGGTCGAGACCCAGTACTTC. Protein: CASTLTSGGVETQYF.